Listed below are T cell receptor beta chains from one sample, sequenced in a study of T-cell memory formation after mild COVID-19. TCRdb reprocessed the 5' RACE reads via MiXCR and lists one record per CDR3 protein. The sample consists of 110,000 or so distinct CDR3 sequences, about 20% of them appearing once. The sequenced material came from PBMCs or a T cell subset sorted from them (not recorded which). The receptors derive from a man aged 18 to 35 who had mild COVID-19 (a few samples of this study predate the infection). Cell type and time point are not known. Both conserved end residues are part of each CDR3. Each record gives: J gene, V gene, D gene, clone size, CDR3 protein, CDR3 DNA. A D gene is named only where the DNA matches it firmly. Only some rows state a clone size, as once, few, many or a class for expanded clones.

J: TRBJ1-6; V: TRBV9; D: TRBD1; size: NA; CDR3: CASSSPTGDDSLYGNSPLHF; DNA: TGTGCCAGCAGCTCGCCGACAGGGGACGACTCCCTGTATGGCAATTCACCCCTCCACTTT
J: TRBJ2-6; V: TRBV5-1; D: TRBD1; size: once; CDR3: CASRSGTGVMNVLTF; DNA: TGCGCCAGCAGGTCCGGGACAGGCGTGATGAACGTCCTGACTTTC
J: TRBJ2-7; V: TRBV6-5; D: NA; size: few; CDR3: CASSASKGGNEQYF; DNA: TGTGCCAGCAGTGCCTCAAAAGGGGGGAACGAGCAGTACTTC
J: TRBJ1-5; V: TRBV19; D: NA; size: NA; CDR3: CASSWVSNQPQHF; DNA: TGTGCCAGTAGTTGGGTTAGCAATCAGCCCCAGCATTTT
J: TRBJ2-2; V: TRBV4-1; D: TRBD1; size: NA; CDR3: CASSQGWGQGAGELFF; DNA: TGCGCCAGCAGCCAAGGTTGGGGACAGGGGGCCGGGGAGCTGTTTTTT
J: TRBJ2-4; V: TRBV4-1; D: NA; size: NA; CDR3: CASSQDTLAVAKNIQYF; DNA: TGCGCCAGCAGCCAAGATACCTTGGCGGTGGCCAAAAACATTCAGTACTTC
J: TRBJ2-5; V: TRBV9; D: NA; size: few; CDR3: CASSVASEGETQYF; DNA: TGTGCCAGCAGCGTAGCCTCGGAGGGAGAGACCCAGTACTTC
J: TRBJ1-2; V: TRBV12-3/TRBV12-4; D: NA; size: few; CDR3: CASRTGGDGYTF; DNA: TGTGCCAGCAGGACAGGTGGGGATGGCTACACCTTC
J: TRBJ1-1; V: TRBV6-1; D: NA; size: NA; CDR3: CASSEMGRRLNTEAFF; DNA: TGTGCCAGCAGTGAAATGGGCAGACGCCTGAACACTGAAGCTTTCTTT
J: TRBJ2-1; V: TRBV20-1; D: TRBD2; size: NA; CDR3: CSARITGLAGGNEQFF; DNA: TGCAGTGCTAGGATAACCGGACTAGCGGGGGGCAATGAGCAGTTCTTC
J: TRBJ2-1; V: TRBV29-1; D: TRBD1; size: NA; CDR3: CSVAGRGLVSENEQFF; DNA: TGCAGCGTTGCCGGCAGGGGGCTTGTTAGTGAGAATGAGCAGTTCTTC
J: TRBJ2-1; V: TRBV5-4; D: TRBD1; size: NA; CDR3: CASSRGQGRGNEQFF; DNA: TGTGCCAGCAGCCGTGGACAGGGTCGGGGCAATGAGCAGTTCTTC
J: TRBJ2-7; V: TRBV9; D: TRBD1; size: NA; CDR3: CASSPRAGGPSYEQYF; DNA: TGTGCCAGCAGCCCCAGGGCAGGGGGTCCTTCCTACGAGCAGTACTTC
J: TRBJ1-2; V: TRBV19; D: TRBD1; size: few; CDR3: CASSSKGGQGAYGYTF; DNA: TGTGCCAGTAGCAGCAAAGGGGGACAGGGGGCTTATGGCTACACCTTC
J: TRBJ2-2; V: TRBV6-2/TRBV6-3; D: TRBD2; size: NA; CDR3: CASSYSTSGVLNTGELFF; DNA: TGTGCCAGCAGTTACTCGACTAGCGGGGTTTTGAACACCGGGGAGCTGTTTTTT
J: TRBJ2-1; V: TRBV4-3; D: NA; size: NA; CDR3: CASSQDGLGYNEQFF; DNA: TGCGCCAGCAGCCAAGATGGGCTAGGATACAATGAGCAGTTCTTC
J: TRBJ2-7; V: TRBV29-1; D: TRBD1; size: NA; CDR3: CSVAGQGYEQYF; DNA: TGCAGCGTTGCGGGACAGGGTTACGAGCAGTACTTC
J: TRBJ1-2; V: TRBV6-5; D: NA; size: NA; CDR3: CASTTFAALLYADGYTF; DNA: TGTGCCAGCACCACGTTTGCAGCGCTACTTTATGCCGATGGCTACACCTTC
J: TRBJ2-5; V: TRBV11-2; D: NA; size: few; CDR3: CASSSDGRQETQYF; DNA: TGTGCCAGCAGCTCGGACGGACGACAAGAGACCCAGTACTTC
J: TRBJ1-1; V: TRBV4-3; D: NA; size: NA; CDR3: CASSLGPITEAFF; DNA: TGCGCCAGCAGCCTAGGACCTATCACTGAAGCTTTCTTT
J: TRBJ2-5; V: TRBV11-2; D: NA; size: NA; CDR3: CASSFLGTQYF; DNA: TGTGCCAGCAGCTTTCTGGGGACCCAGTACTTC
J: TRBJ1-5; V: TRBV5-1; D: NA; size: NA; CDR3: CASSFAGRNQPQHF; DNA: TGCGCCAGCAGCTTTGCGGGGCGCAATCAGCCCCAGCATTTT